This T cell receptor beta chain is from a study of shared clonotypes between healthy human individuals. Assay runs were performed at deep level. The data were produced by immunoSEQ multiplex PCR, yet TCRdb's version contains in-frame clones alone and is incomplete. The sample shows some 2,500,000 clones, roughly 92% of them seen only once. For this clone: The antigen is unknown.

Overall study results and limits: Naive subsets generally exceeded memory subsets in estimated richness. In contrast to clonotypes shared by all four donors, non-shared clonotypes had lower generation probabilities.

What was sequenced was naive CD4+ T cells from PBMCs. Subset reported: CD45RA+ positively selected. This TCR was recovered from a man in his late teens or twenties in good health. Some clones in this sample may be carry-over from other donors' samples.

The chain's CDR3 is CASSLLGYTQYF. The CDR3 nucleotides read TGTGCCAGCAGCCTGCTAGGGTATACGCAGTATTTT. This chain uses TRBV7-2 with TRBJ2-3; D unclear. The V gene lost 5 bases and the J gene lost 7 bases, with 10 bases spanning the gap. The CDR3 consists of 12 residues. Germline CDR1 SGHTA, CDR2 FQGNSA. Combining the CDR3 with reference TRBV7-2 and TRBJ2-3 gives the whole variable domain GAGVSQSPSNKVTEKGKDVELRCDPISGHTALYWYRQSLGQGLEFLIYFQGNSAPDKSGLPSDRFSAERTGGSVSTLTIQRTQQEDSAVYLCASSLLGYTQYFGPGTRLTVL.